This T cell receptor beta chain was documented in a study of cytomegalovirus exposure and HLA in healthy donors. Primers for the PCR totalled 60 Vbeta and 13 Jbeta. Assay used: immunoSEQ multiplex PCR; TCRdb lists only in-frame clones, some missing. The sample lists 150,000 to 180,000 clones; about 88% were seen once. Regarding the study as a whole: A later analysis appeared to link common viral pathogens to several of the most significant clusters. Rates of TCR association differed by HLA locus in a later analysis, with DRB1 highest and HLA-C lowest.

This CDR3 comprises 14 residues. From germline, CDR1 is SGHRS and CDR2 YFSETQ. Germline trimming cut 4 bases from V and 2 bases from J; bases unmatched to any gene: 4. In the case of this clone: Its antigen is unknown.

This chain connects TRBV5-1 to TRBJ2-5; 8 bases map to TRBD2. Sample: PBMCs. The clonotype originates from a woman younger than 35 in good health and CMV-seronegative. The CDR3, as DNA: TGCGCCAGCAGCGGGGTAGCGGGACAAGAGACCCAGTACTTC. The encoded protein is CASSGVAGQETQYF. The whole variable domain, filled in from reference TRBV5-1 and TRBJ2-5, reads KAGVTQTPRYLIKTRGQQVTLSCSPISGHRSVSWYQQTPGQGLQFLFEYFSETQRNKGNFPGRFSGRQFSNSRSEMNVSTLELGDSALYLCASSGVAGQETQYFGPGTRLLVL.